Following are 27 T cell receptor beta chains from one sample sequenced in a study of blood T cell repertoires in COVID-19. Sequencing was performed with immunoSEQ multiplex PCR; in TCRdb, only in-frame clones are kept and a portion is missing. Of tens of thousands of clones detected, approximately 85% appear once; the ten largest clones hold 25%. The sequenced sample consisted of peripheral blood. These receptors came from a human donor in a cohort sampled during active COVID-19.

The CDR3 region is CAIRAGQGETDTQYF. For the CDR3, the DNA is TGTGCCATCAGAGCGGGACAGGGGGAGACAGATACGCAGTATTTT. J is TRBJ2-3 and V is TRBV10-3, with TRBD1 identical over 11 bases. Germline V gene sequence: CDR1 ENHRY, CDR2 SYGVKD. The V segment lost 6 bases and the J segment 3 bases; nucleotides outside the gene matches: 5. CDR3 length: 15 amino acids.

This chain links TRBV9 with TRBJ2-2, with TRBD2 matching over 16 bases. V gave up 3 bases and J gave up 2 bases; unmatched junction bases: 7. Germline CDR1 and CDR2: SGDLS and YYNGEE. This CDR3 contains 19 residues. DNA of the CDR3: TGTGCCAGCAGCGGGACCGGGACTAGCGGGAGGGTAAACACCGGGGAGCTGTTTTTT. Translating it yields CASSGTGTSGRVNTGELFF.

V gene TRBV7-9 combines with J gene TRBJ2-7; maybe TRBD2 (6 bases). The germline V gene has CDR1 SEHNR and CDR2 FQNEAQ (reference sequence). CDR3 length: 14 amino acids. Trimming stripped 7 bases from V and 1 base from J, with 14 bases between. Written as DNA, the CDR3 is TGTGCCAGCAACAAAAACGGGGGATCCTACGAGCAGTACTTC. It codes for CASNKNGGSYEQYF.

The genes are TRBV7-2 and TRBJ2-2; perhaps TRBD2 as D (6 bases). Between the trimmed V and J ends, which lost 1 base and 5 bases, there was a span of 17 bases. The CDR3 has 17 amino acids. Per the germline V gene, CDR1 is SGHTA and CDR2 is FQGNSA. The CDR3 DNA is TGTGCCAGCAGCTTAGTGCGGACTCGCCGGGGGACCGGGGAGCTGTTTTTT. It specifies CASSLVRTRRGTGELFF.

The chain uses TRBV9 and TRBJ2-5; D perhaps matches TRBD1 (6 bases). CDR3 size: 15 residues. Germline V lookup: CDR1 SGDLS, CDR2 YYNGEE. V was clipped by 4 bases and J by 5 bases, with 18 bases between them. The CDR3 spells CASSPGQFFSETQYF. In DNA, the CDR3 is TGTGCCAGCAGCCCTGGACAGTTCTTCTCGGAGACCCAGTACTTC.

The chain joins TRBV18 to TRBJ2-7; maybe TRBD1 (6 bases). The CDR3 extends over 15 amino acids. Looked up from germline, CDR1 is KGHSH and CDR2 is LQKENI. V was pared by 1 base and J by 3 bases, with 13 bases between. The CDR3 DNA sequence: TGTGCCAGCTCACCACTCCGCCAGGGGCTCTACGAGCAGTACTTC. This encodes CASSPLRQGLYEQYF.

This rearrangement joins TRBV9 to TRBJ2-3; TRBD1 matches 7 bases. The germline CDR1 and CDR2 sequences are SGDLS and YYNGEE. The CDR3 is made up of 18 amino acids. Germline trimming cut 4 bases from V and 0 bases from J; bases unmatched to any gene: 14. The CDR3: CASSLTSTGTASTDTQYF. The CDR3 nucleotides read TGTGCCAGCAGCCTCACCTCTACCGGGACAGCGAGCACAGATACGCAGTATTTT.

This clone came up a few times. The chain links TRBV11-2 to TRBJ2-3, with 8 bases identical to TRBD2. With V trimmed by 4 bases and J by 8 bases, 8 bases remained unmatched. The CDR3 totals 14 residues. Germline values: CDR1 SGHAT, CDR2 FQNNGV. CDR3: CASSSAGGSGTQYF. The CDR3, as DNA: TGTGCCAGCAGCTCCGCGGGGGGCTCGGGTACGCAGTATTTT.

The CDR3 sequence: CASRQGGGNTIYF. DNA of the CDR3: TGTGCCAGCAGACAGGGGGGTGGAAACACCATATATTTT. The rearrangement joins TRBV6-5 to TRBJ1-3, with 8 nucleotides matching TRBD1. The germline CDR1 and CDR2 sequences are MNHEY and SVGAGI. The CDR3 totals 13 residues. V was pared by 6 bases and J by 3 bases, with 1 base of the junction left unmatched.

CDR3 DNA sequence: TGTGCCAGCAGCGTAGCAGGCGGAGGATACTACGAGCAGTACTTC. Translated, it gives CASSVAGGGYYEQYF. The genes are TRBV9 and TRBJ2-7; D perhaps matches TRBD2 (5 bases). Per germline, CDR1 SGDLS and CDR2 YYNGEE. This CDR3 is 15 amino acids long. Trimming stripped 0 bases from V and 3 bases from J, with 13 bases between.

This chain joins TRBV4-1 and TRBJ2-7, with 12 bases fitting TRBD2. Trimming removed 4 bases from V and 2 bases from J; junction bases left unmatched: 3. From germline, CDR1 is MGHRA and CDR2 YSYEKL. The CDR3 has 15 residues. The CDR3 DNA follows: TGCGCCAGCAGCCCCCGACTAGCGGGGGCCTACGAGCAGTACTTC. Its translation is CASSPRLAGAYEQYF.

V gene TRBV7-3 combines with J gene TRBJ2-1, with TRBD2 matching 7 bases. J gave up 9 bases and V 0 bases, and 2 bases lay outside the gene matches. Per the germline V gene, CDR1 is SGHTA and CDR2 is FQGTGA. CDR3 size: 13 residues. The CDR3 nucleotides read TGTGCCAGCAGCTTAACGGGCGGGAGTGAGCAGTTCTTC. Translated, it gives CASSLTGGSEQFF.

This chain uses TRBV7-9 with TRBJ2-1; 11 positions match TRBD1. The CDR3 contains 18 residues. Germline V gives CDR1 SEHNR, CDR2 FQNEAQ (reference sequence). V was pared by 7 bases and J by 4 bases, with 15 bases of the junction left unmatched. The CDR3 coding sequence is TGTGCCAGCACCCCATCCGGGACAGGGGGGATATCGTACAATGAGCAGTTCTTC. The encoded protein is CASTPSGTGGISYNEQFF.

The V and J genes are TRBV11-2 and TRBJ1-4; a possible D gene is TRBD1 (6 bases). The V gene's germline CDR1 is SGHAT and CDR2 FQNNGV. This CDR3 region has 15 residues. Deletions cut 2 bases from V and 2 bases from J, with 9 bases between. The CDR3 spells CASSLSQGTNEKLFF. CDR3 sequence (DNA): TGTGCCAGCAGCTTATCGCAGGGGACTAATGAAAAACTGTTTTTT. Based on the CDR3 plus reference TRBV11-2 and TRBJ1-4, the full variable domain is EAGVAQSPRYKIIEKRQSVAFWCNPISGHATLYWYQQILGQGPKLLIQFQNNGVVDDSQLPKDRFSAERLKGVDSTLKIQPAKLEDSAVYLCASSLSQGTNEKLFFGSGTQLSVL.

V usage is TRBV6-5 and J usage is TRBJ2-7; 11 nucleotides line up with TRBD2. Germline loops: CDR1 MNHEY, CDR2 SVGAGI. This CDR3 contains 13 residues. V shed 8 bases and J 6 bases; nucleotides not matched to a gene: 6. The CDR3 region is CASGVAGGREQYF. The CDR3 coding sequence is TGTGCCAGCGGGGTAGCGGGGGGGCGCGAGCAGTACTTC.

This chain uses TRBV7-8 with TRBJ1-4; D gene unclear. The CDR3 has 13 residues. Per germline, CDR1 SGHVS and CDR2 FQNEAQ. V was trimmed by 0 bases and J by 5 bases, leaving 4 bases between them. The CDR3 DNA follows: TGTGCCAGCAGCTTAGCGAGGAATGAAAAACTGTTTTTT. Translated, it gives CASSLARNEKLFF.

The gene calls are TRBV30 and TRBJ2-7; D possibly corresponds to TRBD2 (6 bases). V lost 3 bases and J 2 bases, leaving 11 bases between the germline ends. The germline V gene has CDR1 GTSNPN and CDR2 SVGIG (reference sequence). The CDR3 covers 13 residues. The DNA of the CDR3 is TGTGCCTGGAGCCTTGGCGGGACCTACGAGCAGTACTTC. Protein: CAWSLGGTYEQYF. Complete variable domain (other parts from reference TRBV30 and TRBJ2-7): SQTIHQWPATLVQPVGSPLSLECTVEGTSNPNLYWYRQAAGRGLQLLFYSVGIGQISSEVPQNLSASRPQDRQFILSSKKLLLSDSGFYLCAWSLGGTYEQYFGPGTRLTVT.

This clone was observed a single time. For the CDR3, the DNA is TGTGCCAGCAGCTCGCTAGCGGGGGGCCCTAGCACAGATACGCAGTATTTT. As protein: CASSSLAGGPSTDTQYF. This chain connects TRBV11-2 to TRBJ2-3; 11 positions agree with TRBD2. The germline V gene encodes CDR1 SGHAT and CDR2 FQNNGV. V lost 4 bases to trimming and J lost 0 bases; unmatched junction nucleotides: 6. The CDR3 consists of 17 residues. Combining the CDR3 with reference TRBV11-2 and TRBJ2-3 gives the whole variable domain EAGVAQSPRYKIIEKRQSVAFWCNPISGHATLYWYQQILGQGPKLLIQFQNNGVVDDSQLPKDRFSAERLKGVDSTLKIQPAKLEDSAVYLCASSSLAGGPSTDTQYFGPGTRLTVL.

The J gene is TRBJ2-1, the V gene TRBV12-5, with TRBD1 identical over 11 bases. Trimming at V came to 0 bases and at J to 8 bases, leaving 15 bases not matched to a gene. Germline V gives CDR1 LGHNT, CDR2 FRNRAP. The CDR3 runs 19 residues. CDR3 sequence (DNA): TGTGCTAGTGGTTTGGTACTCAGCACCACGGGACAGGGGGGCGATGAGCAGTTCTTC. It encodes CASGLVLSTTGQGGDEQFF.

The V and J genes are TRBV27 and TRBJ2-1, with D tentatively TRBD2 (5 bases). With 8 bases removed from V and 4 bases from J, the gap between germline ends came to 12 bases. This CDR3 has 13 residues. CDR1 is MNHEY, CDR2 SMNVEV, per germline (reference sequence). Here the CDR3 DNA reads TGTGCCAGCGGCCTAGCTACTTACAATGAGCAGTTCTTC. The encoded protein is CASGLATYNEQFF.

This sequence joins TRBV27 and TRBJ1-1; 7 nucleotides line up with TRBD1. V was pared by 5 bases and J by 4 bases, with 10 bases of the junction left unmatched. Germline assignment: CDR1 MNHEY and CDR2 SMNVEV (reference sequence). The CDR3 has 15 residues. CDR3 loop: CASSRQGLRGTEAFF. CDR3 nucleotides: TGTGCCAGCAGTCGACAGGGTTTGCGAGGCACTGAAGCTTTCTTT.

The V gene is TRBV24-1, the J gene TRBJ2-6; possible D gene TRBD2, 6 bases. The germline gives CDR1 KGHDR, CDR2 SFDVKD. Trimming pared 7 bases from V and 0 bases from J, leaving 6 bases between. CDR3 length: 14 residues. CDR3 loop: CATSGSSGANVLTF. CDR3 nucleotides: TGTGCCACCAGCGGGAGCTCTGGGGCCAACGTCCTGACTTTC.

Regarding this clone: The junction does not match germline at one end; this may be a read error. J is TRBJ2-1 and V is TRBV19; D may be TRBD1 (6 bases). CDR1 is LNHDA and CDR2 is SQIVND in the germline V gene (reference sequence). The CDR3 is 13 amino acids. The CDR3 DNA is TGTGCCAGTAGTATAAGGTCCGACAGGCCCCCTCTCTTC. Protein product: CASSIRSDRPPLF.

This rearrangement joins TRBV7-2 to TRBJ2-1; maybe TRBD2 (6 bases). Trimming stripped 1 base from V and 10 bases from J, with 23 bases between. Per germline, CDR1 SGHTA and CDR2 FQGNSA. The CDR3 contains 17 residues. For the CDR3, the DNA is TGTGCCAGCAGCTTAGTGGGGGGAACGGGGGTGAATCTAGAGCAGTTCTTC. This codes for CASSLVGGTGVNLEQFF.

The chain links TRBV5-6 to TRBJ1-4, with 10 bases fitting TRBD1. The CDR3 runs to 14 residues. Germline CDR1 reads SGHDT; CDR2 reads YYEEEE. V shed 1 base, J shed 10 bases, and the junction held 4 bases outside the gene matches. CDR3: CASSLWDRGGKLFF. The CDR3 nucleotides are TGTGCCAGCAGCTTGTGGGACAGGGGCGGAAAACTGTTTTTT.

This chain uses TRBV27 with TRBJ2-3, with TRBD2 matching 9 bases. V was clipped by 5 bases and J by 5 bases; unmatched bases: 5. Germline-derived CDR1 and CDR2 are MNHEY and SMNVEV (reference sequence). This CDR3 is built from 14 residues. The CDR3 DNA follows: TGTGCCAGCAGTCCCCCACTAGCGGGAGATACGCAGTATTTT. This encodes CASSPPLAGDTQYF.

The chain joins TRBV19 to TRBJ1-1; D call uncertain. The CDR3 is made up of 13 amino acids. The germline V gene has CDR1 LNHDA and CDR2 SQIVND (reference sequence). Trimming removed 6 bases at V and 1 base at J, with 9 bases between. CDR3 loop: CASRKLENTEAFF. The CDR3 region has the DNA TGTGCCAGTAGAAAGCTTGAGAACACTGAAGCTTTCTTT. The full variable domain, its missing parts supplied by reference TRBV19 and TRBJ1-1, is DGGITQSPKYLFRKEGQNVTLSCEQNLNHDAMYWYRQDPGQGLRLIYYSQIVNDFQKGDIAEGYSVSREKKESFPLTVTSAQKNPTAFYLCASRKLENTEAFFGQGTRLTVV.